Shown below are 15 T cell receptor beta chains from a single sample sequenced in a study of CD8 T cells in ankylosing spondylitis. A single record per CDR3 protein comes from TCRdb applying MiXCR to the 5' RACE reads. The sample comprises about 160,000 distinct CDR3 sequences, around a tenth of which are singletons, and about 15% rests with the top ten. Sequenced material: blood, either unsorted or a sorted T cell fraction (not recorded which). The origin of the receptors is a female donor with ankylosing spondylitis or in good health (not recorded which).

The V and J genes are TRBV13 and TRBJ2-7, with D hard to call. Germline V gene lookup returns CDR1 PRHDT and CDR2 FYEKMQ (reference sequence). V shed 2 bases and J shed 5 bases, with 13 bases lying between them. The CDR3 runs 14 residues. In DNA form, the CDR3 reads TGTGCCAGCAGCTTATCCAGGTTGGAGAACGAGCAGTACTTC. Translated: CASSLSRLENEQYF.

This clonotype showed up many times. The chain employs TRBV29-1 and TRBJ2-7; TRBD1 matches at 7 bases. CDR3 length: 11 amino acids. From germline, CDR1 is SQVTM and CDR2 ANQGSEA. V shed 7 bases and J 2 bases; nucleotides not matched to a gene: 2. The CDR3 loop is CSAGTAYEQYF. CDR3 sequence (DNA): TGCAGCGCTGGGACAGCCTACGAGCAGTACTTC.

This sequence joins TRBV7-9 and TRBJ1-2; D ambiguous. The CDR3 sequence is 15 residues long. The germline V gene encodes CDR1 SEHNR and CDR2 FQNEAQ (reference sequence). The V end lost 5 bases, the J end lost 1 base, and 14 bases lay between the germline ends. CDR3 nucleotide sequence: TGTGCCAGCAGCCCCATGAACAGAGTTAACTATGGCTACACCTTC. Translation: CASSPMNRVNYGYTF.

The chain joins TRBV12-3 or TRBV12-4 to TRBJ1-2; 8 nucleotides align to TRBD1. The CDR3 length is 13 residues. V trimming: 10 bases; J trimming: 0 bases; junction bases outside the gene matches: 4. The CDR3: CAIQGATNYGYTF. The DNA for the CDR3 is TGTGCCATCCAGGGGGCGACTAACTATGGCTACACCTTC.

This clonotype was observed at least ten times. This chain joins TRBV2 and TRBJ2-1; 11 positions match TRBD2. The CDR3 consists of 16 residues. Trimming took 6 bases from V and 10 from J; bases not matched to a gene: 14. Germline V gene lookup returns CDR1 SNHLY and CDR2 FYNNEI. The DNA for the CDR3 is TGTGCCAGCAGCCGGACCGGACTAGCGGGTCGGAAAGAGCAGTTCTTC. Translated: CASSRTGLAGRKEQFF.

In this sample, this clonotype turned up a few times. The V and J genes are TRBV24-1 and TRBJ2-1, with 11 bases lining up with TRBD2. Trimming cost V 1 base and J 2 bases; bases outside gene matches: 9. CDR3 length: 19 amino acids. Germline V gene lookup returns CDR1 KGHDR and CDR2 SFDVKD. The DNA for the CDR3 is TGTGCCACCAGTGATTTAGGGCCGGGACTAGCGGAAACCTACAATGAGCAGTTCTTC. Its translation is CATSDLGPGLAETYNEQFF.

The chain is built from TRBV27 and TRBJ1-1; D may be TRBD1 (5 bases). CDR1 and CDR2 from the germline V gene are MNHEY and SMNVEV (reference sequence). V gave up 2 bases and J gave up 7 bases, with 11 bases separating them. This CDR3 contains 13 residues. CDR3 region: CASSLEDQGEAFF. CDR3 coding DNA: TGTGCCAGCAGTTTAGAGGACCAGGGTGAAGCTTTCTTT.

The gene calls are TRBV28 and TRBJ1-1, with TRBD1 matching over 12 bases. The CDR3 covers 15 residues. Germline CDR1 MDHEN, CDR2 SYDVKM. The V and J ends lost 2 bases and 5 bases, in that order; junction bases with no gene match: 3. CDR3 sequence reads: CASSLVGQGATEAFF. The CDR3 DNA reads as TGTGCCAGCAGTTTAGTGGGACAGGGGGCAACTGAAGCTTTCTTT.

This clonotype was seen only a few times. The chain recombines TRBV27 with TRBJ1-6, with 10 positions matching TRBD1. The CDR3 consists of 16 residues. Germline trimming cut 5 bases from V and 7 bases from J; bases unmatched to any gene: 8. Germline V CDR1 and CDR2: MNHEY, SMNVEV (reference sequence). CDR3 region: CASSLRDRGLNSPLHF. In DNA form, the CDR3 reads TGTGCCAGCAGTCTCCGGGACAGGGGACTCAATTCACCCCTCCACTTT.

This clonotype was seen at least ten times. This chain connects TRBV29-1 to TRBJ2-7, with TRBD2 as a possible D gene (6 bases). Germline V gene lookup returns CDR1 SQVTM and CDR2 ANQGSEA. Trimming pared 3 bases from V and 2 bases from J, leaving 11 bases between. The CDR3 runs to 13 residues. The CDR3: CSVEGREAYEQYF. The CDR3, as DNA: TGCAGCGTTGAGGGGCGGGAAGCCTACGAGCAGTACTTC.

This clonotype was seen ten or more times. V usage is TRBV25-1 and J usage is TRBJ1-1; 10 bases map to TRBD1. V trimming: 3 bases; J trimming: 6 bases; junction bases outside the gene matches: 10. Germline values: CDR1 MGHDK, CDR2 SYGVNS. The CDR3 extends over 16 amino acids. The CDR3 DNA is TGTGCCAGCAGTGATCGGGGGACAGGGGAAGTTTCTGAAGCTTTCTTT. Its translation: CASSDRGTGEVSEAFF. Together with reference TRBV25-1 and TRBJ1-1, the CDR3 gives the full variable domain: EADIYQTPRYLVIGTGKKITLECSQTMGHDKMYWYQQDPGMELHLIHYSYGVNSTEKGDLSSESTVSRIRTEHFPLTLESARPSHTSQYLCASSDRGTGEVSEAFFGQGTRLTVV.

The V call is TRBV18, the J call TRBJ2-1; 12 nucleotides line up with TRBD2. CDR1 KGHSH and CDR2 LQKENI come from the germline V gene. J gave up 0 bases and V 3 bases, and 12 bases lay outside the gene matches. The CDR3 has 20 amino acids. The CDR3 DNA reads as TGTGCCAGCTCACCGATTGTGACTAGCGGGAGATATAGCTCCTACAATGAGCAGTTCTTC. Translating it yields CASSPIVTSGRYSSYNEQFF.

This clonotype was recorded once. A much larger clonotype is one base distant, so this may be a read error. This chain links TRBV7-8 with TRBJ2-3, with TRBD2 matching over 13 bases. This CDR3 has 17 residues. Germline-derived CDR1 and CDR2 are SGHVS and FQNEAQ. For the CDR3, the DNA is TGTGACAGCAGCATCGACGGGACTAGCGGGACCCAAGATACGCAGTATTTT. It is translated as CDSSIDGTSGTQDTQYF.

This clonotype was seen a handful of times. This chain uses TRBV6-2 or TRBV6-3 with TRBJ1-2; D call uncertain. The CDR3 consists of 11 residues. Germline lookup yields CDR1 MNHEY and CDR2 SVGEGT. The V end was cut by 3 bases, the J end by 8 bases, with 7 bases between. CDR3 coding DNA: TGTGCCAGCAGTTATCCGTCCGGCTACACCTTC. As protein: CASSYPSGYTF.

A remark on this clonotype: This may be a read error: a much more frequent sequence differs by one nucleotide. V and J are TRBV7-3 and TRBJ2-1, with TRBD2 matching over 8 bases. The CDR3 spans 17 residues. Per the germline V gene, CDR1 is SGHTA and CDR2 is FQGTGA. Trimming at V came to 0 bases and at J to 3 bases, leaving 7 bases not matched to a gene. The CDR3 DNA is TGTGCCAGCAGCTTAACCGCCGGGACTAGAGGCTACAATGAGCAGTTCTTC. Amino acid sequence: CASSLTAGTRGYNEQFF.